The following is a TCR beta chain sequence with its context. Per germline, CDR1 MNHEY and CDR2 SVGAGI. With 4 bases clipped from V and 3 bases from J, the junction kept 5 bases outside the gene matches. This CDR3 contains 14 residues. This record comes from a study of cytomegalovirus exposure and HLA in healthy donors. The PCR was carried out with 60 Vbeta primers and 13 Jbeta primers. This table comes from immunoSEQ multiplex PCR, and its TCRdb copy is limited to in-frame clones, with some not included. This sample yields 150,000 to 200,000 clones, of which roughly 85% are seen a single time; more than 2% belongs to the top ten.

Sequencing used PBMCs. This clonotype was sampled from a young man in good health and CMV-seropositive. V gene TRBV6-5 combines with J gene TRBJ1-2, with TRBD1 identical over 7 bases. The DNA of the CDR3 is TGTGCCAGCAGTTGGGGACAGCCCGACTATGGCTACACCTTC. Translation: CASSWGQPDYGYTF.